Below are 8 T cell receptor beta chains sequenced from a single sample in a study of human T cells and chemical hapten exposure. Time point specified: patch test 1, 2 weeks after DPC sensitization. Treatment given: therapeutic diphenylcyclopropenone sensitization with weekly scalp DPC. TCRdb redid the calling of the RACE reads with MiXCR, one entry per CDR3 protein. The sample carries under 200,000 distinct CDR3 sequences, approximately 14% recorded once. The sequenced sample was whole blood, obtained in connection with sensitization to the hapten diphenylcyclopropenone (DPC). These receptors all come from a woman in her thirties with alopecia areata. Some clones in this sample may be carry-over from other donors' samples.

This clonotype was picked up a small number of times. The CDR3 loop reads CASCPIAGGQETQYF. The DNA of the CDR3 is TGTGCTTCTTGCCCCATAGCGGGGGGTCAAGAGACCCAGTACTTC. The chain has TRBV6-5 and TRBJ2-5, with 10 bases aligning to TRBD2. Germline V gene lookup returns CDR1 MNHEY and CDR2 SVGAGI. CDR3 size: 15 residues.

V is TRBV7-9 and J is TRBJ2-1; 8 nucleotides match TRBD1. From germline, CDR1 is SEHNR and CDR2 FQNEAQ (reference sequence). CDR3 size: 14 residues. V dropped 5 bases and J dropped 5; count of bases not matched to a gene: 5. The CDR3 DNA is TGTGCCAGCAGCCAGGGGGCGCATAACAATGAGCAGTTCTTC. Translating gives CASSQGAHNNEQFF.

The DNA of the CDR3 is TGTGCCAGCAGCTTTGCCGTTAGGGATGAGCAGTTCTTC. The encoded protein is CASSFAVRDEQFF. The V call is TRBV7-6, the J call TRBJ2-1; D not certain. The V gene lost 3 bases and the J gene lost 8 bases, with 11 bases spanning the gap. Germline assignment: CDR1 SGHVS and CDR2 FNYEAQ. The CDR3 consists of 13 residues.

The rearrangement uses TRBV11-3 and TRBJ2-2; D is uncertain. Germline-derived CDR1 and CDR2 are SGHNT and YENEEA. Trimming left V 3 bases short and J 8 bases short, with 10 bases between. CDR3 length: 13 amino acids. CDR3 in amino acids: CASSLKVSGELFF. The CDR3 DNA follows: TGTGCCAGCAGCTTGAAAGTATCGGGGGAGCTGTTTTTT.

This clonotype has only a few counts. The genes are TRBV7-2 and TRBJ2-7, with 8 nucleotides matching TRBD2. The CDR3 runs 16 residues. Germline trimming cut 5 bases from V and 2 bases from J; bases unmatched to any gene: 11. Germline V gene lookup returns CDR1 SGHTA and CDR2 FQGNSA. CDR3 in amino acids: CASSRKRREDTYEQYF. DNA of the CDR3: TGTGCCAGCAGCCGAAAGCGGCGGGAGGATACCTACGAGCAGTACTTC. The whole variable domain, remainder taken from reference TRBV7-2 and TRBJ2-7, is GAGVSQSPSNKVTEKGKDVELRCDPISGHTALYWYRQSLGQGLEFLIYFQGNSAPDKSGLPSDRFSAERTGGSVSTLTIQRTQQEDSAVYLCASSRKRREDTYEQYFGPGTRLTVT.

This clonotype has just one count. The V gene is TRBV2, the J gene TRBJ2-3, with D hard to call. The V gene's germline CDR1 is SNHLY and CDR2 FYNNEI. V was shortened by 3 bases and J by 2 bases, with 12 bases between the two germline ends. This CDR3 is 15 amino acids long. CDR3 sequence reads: CASSEVRPNTDTQYF. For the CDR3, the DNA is TGTGCCAGCAGTGAGGTGCGACCAAACACAGATACGCAGTATTTT.

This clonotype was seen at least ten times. The CDR3, as DNA: TGCGCCAGCAGCTCCCGGGACAGGGATACGCAGTATTTT. It yields the protein CASSSRDRDTQYF. This rearrangement joins TRBV4-3 to TRBJ2-3; 8 nucleotides line up with TRBD1. J gave up 6 bases and V 5 bases, and 4 bases lay outside the gene matches. CDR3 length: 13 amino acids. Germline CDR1 LGHNA, CDR2 YSLEER.

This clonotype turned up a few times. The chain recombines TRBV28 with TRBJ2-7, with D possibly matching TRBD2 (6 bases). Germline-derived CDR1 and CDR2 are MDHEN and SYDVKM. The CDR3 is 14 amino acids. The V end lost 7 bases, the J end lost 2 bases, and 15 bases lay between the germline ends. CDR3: CASKTGGSTYEQYF. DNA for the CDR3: TGTGCCAGCAAGACCGGGGGAAGCACCTACGAGCAGTACTTC.